These T cell receptor beta chains were read from a single sample in a study of T cell repertoires in cytomegalovirus infection. Via MiXCR, TCRdb re-called the reads, giving one row per CDR3 protein. In the table there are about 490,000 distinct CDR3 sequences, about 30% of which are singletons. Sequenced sample: PBMCs. The receptors derive from a human donor in good health (CMV status not recorded). Some clones in this sample may be carry-over from other donors' samples. Both conserved end residues are part of each CDR3. Size values are once, few and many counts, or a class for expanded clones, and some rows have none.

J: TRBJ2-5
size: many
V: TRBV6-2/TRBV6-3
CDR3: CASSYSGLAGPPLPQETQYF

J: TRBJ2-4
size: .
V: TRBV5-4
CDR3: CASRSREVDIQYF

J: TRBJ2-7
size: .
V: TRBV6-5
CDR3: CASSYSNSFSYEQYF

J: TRBJ2-1
size: many
V: TRBV7-2
CDR3: CASSSRPGQGDVQFF

J: TRBJ2-5
size: few
V: TRBV24-1
CDR3: CATSGLPQVETQYF

J: TRBJ2-3
size: once
V: TRBV30
CDR3: CAWTKKGVRDTQYF

J: TRBJ2-7
size: .
V: TRBV20-1
CDR3: CSARVAGFDEQYF

J: TRBJ2-3
size: many
V: TRBV7-2
CDR3: CASSKFHIGGADTQYF

J: TRBJ1-5
size: many
V: TRBV7-8
CDR3: CASSSVGFQPQHF

J: TRBJ1-6
size: .
V: TRBV27
CDR3: CASQPRVRNSPLHF

J: TRBJ1-5
size: .
V: TRBV6-4
CDR3: CASRKDRGNNQPQHF

J: TRBJ2-2
size: .
V: TRBV18
CDR3: CASSPPRPVPELFF

J: TRBJ2-2
size: .
V: TRBV6-2/TRBV6-3
CDR3: CASSYSGGLAYRGELFF

J: TRBJ2-7
size: many
V: TRBV7-2
CDR3: CASSTPGQTYEQYF

J: TRBJ2-1
size: few
V: TRBV7-9
CDR3: CASSPSGPSGSPGEQFF

J: TRBJ1-3
size: .
V: TRBV18
CDR3: CASNRGSNPNGNTIYF

J: TRBJ2-3
size: .
V: TRBV11-3
CDR3: CASSLGDRGPDTQYF

J: TRBJ1-1
size: .
V: TRBV7-9
CDR3: CASSSGQGATEAFF

J: TRBJ2-1
size: once
V: TRBV6-8
CDR3: CASRRQGPSYKEQFF

J: TRBJ1-1
size: many
V: TRBV12-3/TRBV12-4
CDR3: CASKTGGLNTEAFF

J: TRBJ2-3
size: .
V: TRBV11-2
CDR3: CASSFGTLSTDTQYF

J: TRBJ2-1
size: .
V: TRBV19
CDR3: CASSRGGPSYNEQFF

J: TRBJ1-2
size: .
V: TRBV7-2
CDR3: CASSLAAQGVDGYTF

J: TRBJ2-1
size: few
V: TRBV6-2/TRBV6-3
CDR3: CASSGLSGVQRNEQFF

J: TRBJ2-1
size: many
V: TRBV7-2
CDR3: CASSLSLLNEQFF

J: TRBJ1-6
size: .
V: TRBV19
CDR3: CATRDWSSGNSPLHF

J: TRBJ2-4
size: many
V: TRBV7-2
CDR3: CASSLPSGTVQYF

J: TRBJ2-5
size: many
V: TRBV7-9
CDR3: CASSPDSSGRAETQYF

J: TRBJ1-1
size: many
V: TRBV7-2
CDR3: CASSLNRVTEAFF

J: TRBJ1-5
size: .
V: TRBV6-2/TRBV6-3
CDR3: CASTPRVREAPRSQHF

J: TRBJ2-3
size: few
V: TRBV20-1
CDR3: CSAWGGLAGVDTQYF

J: TRBJ2-4
size: .
V: TRBV12-3/TRBV12-4
CDR3: CASSFMIAREGHNIQYF

J: TRBJ2-3
size: .
V: TRBV20-1
CDR3: CSALAGGNTDTQYF

J: TRBJ2-2
size: .
V: TRBV6-5
CDR3: CASSYPPGSDGDGELFF

J: TRBJ1-1
size: few
V: TRBV5-1
CDR3: CASSPPDRANTEAFF

J: TRBJ2-5
size: .
V: TRBV12-3/TRBV12-4
CDR3: CASSYGTGETQYF

J: TRBJ2-5
size: .
V: TRBV20-1
CDR3: CSAEIYQETQYF

J: TRBJ1-5
size: .
V: TRBV29-1
CDR3: CSVVWAMGQPQHF

J: TRBJ2-1
size: .
V: TRBV7-2
CDR3: CASSSPSGGSGAEQFF

J: TRBJ2-5
size: few
V: TRBV7-3
CDR3: CASSLRADGSFEETQYF

J: TRBJ2-3
size: few
V: TRBV27
CDR3: CASSFLRPSGSTDTQYF

J: TRBJ2-1
size: once
V: TRBV11-3
CDR3: CASSSKLLLNEQFF

J: TRBJ2-7
size: .
V: TRBV28
CDR3: CASVMAGRGPYEQYF

J: TRBJ2-3
size: many
V: TRBV7-9
CDR3: CASSLAVELKLDTQYF

J: TRBJ2-1
size: .
V: TRBV7-2
CDR3: CASSSRLAGSRNEQFF

J: TRBJ2-7
size: few
V: TRBV11-2
CDR3: CASSLAFRDEQYF

J: TRBJ2-2
size: many
V: TRBV7-2
CDR3: CASSLATTSGSRTGELFF

J: TRBJ1-5
size: .
V: TRBV7-2
CDR3: CASSLERAISPSIF

J: TRBJ1-5
size: .
V: TRBV7-6
CDR3: CASSRFEPNRGSGNQPQHF

J: TRBJ2-1
size: .
V: TRBV10-2
CDR3: CASTLDRSSYNEQFF

J: TRBJ2-1
size: .
V: TRBV7-2
CDR3: CASLPRGGINEQFF

J: TRBJ1-1
size: .
V: TRBV20-1
CDR3: CSARRTVEFSEAFF

J: TRBJ2-1
size: .
V: TRBV5-8
CDR3: CASRPGLAGIRSYNEQFF

J: TRBJ1-5
size: few
V: TRBV19
CDR3: CASRKPGQGINQPQHF

J: TRBJ2-5
size: .
V: TRBV5-1
CDR3: CASSLGGHYQETQYF

J: TRBJ2-3
size: .
V: TRBV29-1
CDR3: CSVSGMRGGTDTQYF

J: TRBJ2-1
size: few
V: TRBV14
CDR3: CASSQDYSEQFF

J: TRBJ1-2
size: .
V: TRBV5-4
CDR3: CASSLPRGGDGYTF

J: TRBJ2-1
size: .
V: TRBV6-5
CDR3: CASSYGLPTMKQFF